This T cell receptor (beta chain) was found in a study of CD8 T cells in Susac syndrome. Findings of the study overall: By the study's own acknowledgment, its TCR sequencing and HLA analysis included relatively few individuals.

Random-hexamer reverse transcription was applied to 0.5 to 1 ug RNA. Each CDR3 protein is one row after TCRdb ran MiXCR on the immunoSEQ multiplex PCR reads. The repertoire has under 200,000 distinct CDR3 sequences, roughly 96% of them found once; the top ten carry less than 0.2%. Turning to this clonotype: Its target is not known.

The authors sequenced TCR beta from blood CD8+ and CD4+ T cells. Both CD4+ and CD8+ T cells were negatively isolated, and TEMRA cells underwent FACS enrichment. Trimming cost V 2 bases and J 4 bases, with 8 bases left between them. The CDR3 sequence is 13 residues long. CDR1 and CDR2 (germline): MNHEY, SVGAGI. This sequence was found in a human donor with multiple sclerosis. Source material: CD8+ T cells from PBMCs. The genes are TRBV6-5 and TRBJ1-2; TRBD1 is a possible D gene (5 bases). The CDR3 DNA follows: TGTGCCAGCAGTTACGCAGGGTCCTATGGCTACACCTTC. Protein product: CASSYAGSYGYTF.